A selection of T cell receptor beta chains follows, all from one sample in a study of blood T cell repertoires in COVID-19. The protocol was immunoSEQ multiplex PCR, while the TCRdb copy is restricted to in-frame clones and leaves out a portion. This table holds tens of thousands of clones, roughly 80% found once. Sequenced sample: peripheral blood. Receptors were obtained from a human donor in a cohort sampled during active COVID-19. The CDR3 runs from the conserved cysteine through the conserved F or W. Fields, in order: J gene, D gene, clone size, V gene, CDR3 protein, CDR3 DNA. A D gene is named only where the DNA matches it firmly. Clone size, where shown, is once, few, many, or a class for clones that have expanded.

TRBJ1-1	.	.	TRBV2	CASSGTANTEAFF	TGTGCCAGCAGTGGGACAGCGAACACTGAAGCTTTCTTT
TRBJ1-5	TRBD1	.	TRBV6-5	CASRPDRGDNQPQHF	TGTGCCAGCAGGCCGGACAGGGGAGACAATCAGCCCCAGCATTTT
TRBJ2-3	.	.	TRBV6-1	CASSENLEGDTQYF	TGTGCCAGCAGTGAAAATTTGGAGGGGGATACGCAGTATTTT
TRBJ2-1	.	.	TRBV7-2	CASSLFASSSYNEQFF	TGTGCCAGCAGCTTATTCGCGTCGAGCTCCTACAATGAGCAGTTCTTC
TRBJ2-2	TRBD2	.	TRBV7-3	CASSPASGSNTGELFF	TGTGCCAGCAGCCCTGCTAGCGGGAGTAACACCGGGGAGCTGTTTTTT
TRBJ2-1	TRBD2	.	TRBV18	CASSPGGRSYNEQFF	TGTGCCAGCTCACCGGGCGGGAGGTCCTACAATGAGCAGTTCTTC
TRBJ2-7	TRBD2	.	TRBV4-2	CASSVTSASSYEQYF	TGTGCCAGCAGTGTGACTAGCGCGAGCTCCTACGAGCAGTACTTC
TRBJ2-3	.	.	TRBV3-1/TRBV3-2	CASSRDLATDTQYF	TGTGCCAGCAGCCGGGACTTAGCCACAGATACGCAGTATTTT
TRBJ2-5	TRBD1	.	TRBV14	CASSQVVDRAGETQYF	TGTGCCAGCAGCCAAGTTGTGGACAGGGCTGGAGAGACCCAGTACTTC
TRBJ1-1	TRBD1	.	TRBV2	CASSRRQGGTEAFF	TGTGCCAGCAGTAGGAGACAGGGTGGGACTGAAGCTTTCTTT
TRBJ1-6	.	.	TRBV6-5	CASRSGGYNSPLHF	TGTGCCAGCCGTTCCGGGGGATATAATTCACCCCTCCACTTT
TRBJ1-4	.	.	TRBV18	CASSWGPNEKLFF	TGTGCCAGCTCCTGGGGGCCTAATGAAAAACTGTTTTTT
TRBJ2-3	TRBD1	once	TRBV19	CASQGDTDTQYF	TGTGCCAGCCAGGGGGACACAGATACGCAGTATTTT
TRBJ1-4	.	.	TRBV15	CATSRDASSEKLFF	TGTGCCACCAGCAGAGACGCATCCAGTGAAAAACTGTTTTTT
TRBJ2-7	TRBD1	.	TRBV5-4	CASSWDGDRAYEQYF	TGTGCCAGCAGCTGGGATGGGGACAGGGCCTACGAGCAGTACTTC
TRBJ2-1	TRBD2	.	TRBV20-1	CSASPFSGSVRGEQFF	TGCAGTGCTAGTCCCTTTAGCGGGAGCGTGAGGGGTGAGCAGTTCTTC
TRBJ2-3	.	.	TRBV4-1	CASSQEGGLPDTQYF	TGCGCCAGCAGCCAAGAAGGAGGACTTCCAGATACGCAGTATTTT
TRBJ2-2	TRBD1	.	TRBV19	CASKTGTANTGELFF	TGTGCCAGTAAAACCGGGACAGCGAACACCGGGGAGCTGTTTTTT
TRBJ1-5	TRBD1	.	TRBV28	CASSWQGAYQPQHF	TGTGCCAGCAGTTGGCAGGGGGCATATCAGCCCCAGCATTTT
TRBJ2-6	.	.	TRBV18	CASSPRGGSGANVLTF	TGTGCCAGCTCACCGCGGGGTGGGTCTGGGGCCAACGTCCTGACTTTC
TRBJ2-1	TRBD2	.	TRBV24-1	CATSVPQGLAYEQFF	TGTGCCACCAGTGTTCCTCAAGGACTAGCCTATGAGCAGTTCTTC
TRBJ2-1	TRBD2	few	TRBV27	CASKTGGTNEQFF	TGTGCCAGCAAGACGGGAGGAACCAATGAGCAGTTCTTC
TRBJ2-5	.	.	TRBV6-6	CASSPGGTQYF	TGTGCCAGCAGTCCCGGTGGGACCCAGTACTTC
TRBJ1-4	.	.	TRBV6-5	CASSLQGTTNEKLFF	TGTGCCAGCAGTCTTCAGGGGACAACTAATGAAAAACTGTTTTTT
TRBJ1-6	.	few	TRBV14	CASSHAGRGFYNSPLHF	TGTGCCAGCAGCCACGCCGGGAGGGGATTCTATAATTCACCCCTCCACTTT
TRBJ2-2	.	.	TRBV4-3	CASSQDRGVADGRGGELFF	TGCGCCAGCAGCCAAGATCGCGGGGTGGCGGACGGGCGTGGCGGGGAGCTGTTTTTT
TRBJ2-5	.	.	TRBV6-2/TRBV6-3	CASSYPTDKTSGTQYF	TGTGCCAGCAGTTACCCGACGGACAAGACCTCAGGGACCCAGTACTTC
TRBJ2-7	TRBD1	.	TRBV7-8	CASSLGTGEYEQYF	TGTGCCAGCAGTTTGGGGACAGGAGAATACGAGCAGTACTTC
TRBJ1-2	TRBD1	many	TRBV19	CASSLTGGGEGYTF	TGTGCCAGTAGCCTGACAGGGGGAGGTGAGGGCTACACCTTC
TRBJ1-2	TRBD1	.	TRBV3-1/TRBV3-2	CASRRQGAAGYTF	TGTGCCAGCAGGAGACAGGGGGCGGCTGGCTACACCTTC
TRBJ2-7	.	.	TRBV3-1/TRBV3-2	CASSQRQGKNEQYF	TGTGCCAGCAGCCAACGCCAGGGTAAGAACGAGCAGTACTTC
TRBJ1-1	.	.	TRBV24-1	CATSDSLAGTEAFF	TGTGCCACCAGTGATTCACTTGCGGGCACTGAAGCTTTCTTT
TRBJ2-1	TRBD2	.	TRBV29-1	CSVDGLAGANEQFF	TGCAGCGTCGACGGACTAGCGGGAGCCAATGAGCAGTTCTTC
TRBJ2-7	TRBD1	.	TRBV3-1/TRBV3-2	CASSPLGTGYEQYF	TGTGCCAGCAGCCCGCTTGGGACAGGATACGAGCAGTACTTC
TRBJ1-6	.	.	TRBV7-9	CASSLENSPLHF	TGTGCCAGCAGCTTGGAGAATTCACCCCTCCACTTT
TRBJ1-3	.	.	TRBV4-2	CASSQDREAPGNTIYF	TGTGCCAGCAGCCAAGACCGGGAAGCCCCTGGAAACACCATATATTTT
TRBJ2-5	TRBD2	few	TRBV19	CASSLQLAGGETQYF	TGTGCCAGTAGCCTGCAACTAGCGGGAGGAGAGACCCAGTACTTC
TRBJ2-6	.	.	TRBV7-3	CASSIPGTYPVLTF	TGTGCCAGCAGCATTCCCGGGACATATCCCGTCCTGACTTTC
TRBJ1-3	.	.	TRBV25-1	CASRADFGNTIYF	TGTGCCAGCAGAGCCGATTTTGGAAACACCATATATTTT
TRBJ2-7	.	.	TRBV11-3	CASSTELGHEQYF	TGTGCCAGCAGCACCGAGCTGGGCCACGAGCAGTACTTC
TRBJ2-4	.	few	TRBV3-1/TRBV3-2	CASSHQLVSPVDIQYF	TGTGCCAGCAGCCATCAACTAGTATCCCCAGTGGACATTCAGTACTTC
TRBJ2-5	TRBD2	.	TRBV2	CASSDRLAGAKTQYF	TGTGCCAGCAGTGACAGGCTAGCGGGGGCAAAGACCCAGTACTTC
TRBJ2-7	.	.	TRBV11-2	CASSRRGERYEQYF	TGTGCCAGCAGCCGCCGGGGAGAGAGGTACGAGCAGTACTTC
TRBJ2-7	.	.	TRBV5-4	CASSRRDSLHGEQYF	TGTGCCAGCAGCCGCCGGGACTCACTACATGGGGAGCAGTACTTC